This TCR beta chain was recovered during a study of vaccination and CD4 T cells after COVID-19. TCRdb re-analysed the PCR reads in MiXCR, keeping a single row per CDR3 protein. The table records 20,000 to 25,000 distinct CDR3 sequences, about 54% of them present only once. The CDR3 runs 15 residues. Germline values: CDR1 DFQATT, CDR2 SNEGSKA (reference sequence). The V segment lost 0 bases and the J segment 5 bases; nucleotides outside the gene matches: 10. The sequencing here drew on CD4+ T cells from blood, taken before SARS-CoV-2 vaccination. The chain employs TRBV20-1 and TRBJ2-7, with 7 bases aligning to TRBD2. The TCR comes from a human donor who had recovered from COVID-19. The CDR3 here is CSARDGGGAGDEQYF. The CDR3 bases are TGCAGTGCTAGAGATGGAGGTGGGGCGGGGGACGAGCAGTACTTC.